These 20 T cell receptor beta chains came from one sample sequenced in a study of blood T cell repertoires in COVID-19. The method was immunoSEQ multiplex PCR; TCRdb's version includes in-frame clones alone and lacks a portion of them. The sample has roughly 150,000 clones, 84% seen once. The sequencing sample was made of peripheral blood. These receptors were collected from a man between 65 and 80 years old with active or convalescent COVID-19.

The rearrangement links TRBV21-1 to TRBJ1-1. TRBV21-1 is marked as a pseudogene. This CDR3 has 12 amino acids. Written as DNA, the CDR3 is TGTGCCAGCAGCAAAGAATCCCTGGAAGCTTTCTTT. It specifies CASSKESLEAFF.

This clone was recorded a few times. The chain combines TRBV7-2 with TRBJ2-7; D is unclear. CDR1 and CDR2 (germline): SGHTA, FQGNSA. V gave up 0 bases and J gave up 2 bases, with 5 bases separating them. The CDR3 contains 13 residues. CDR3 DNA sequence: TGTGCCAGCAGCTTAGCCCCGGCCTACGAGCAGTACTTC. Residues: CASSLAPAYEQYF.

This chain's CDR3 is CASSRSTVSSYNEQFF. CDR3 DNA: TGCGCCAGCAGCCGTTCGACTGTAAGCTCCTACAATGAGCAGTTCTTC. V usage is TRBV5-1 and J usage is TRBJ2-1, with D unresolved. Germline V lookup: CDR1 SGHRS, CDR2 YFSETQ. There are 16 residues in the CDR3. V lost 4 bases, J lost 0 bases, and 14 bases lay in between.

This clone was counted a single time. The chain combines TRBV7-9 with TRBJ1-5; tentatively, D is TRBD1 (5 bases). V gave up 0 bases and J gave up 0 bases, with 12 bases separating them. Germline assignment: CDR1 SEHNR and CDR2 FQNEAQ (reference sequence). The CDR3 has 17 residues. CDR3 sequence reads: CASSLAGGIYSNQPQHF. In nucleotides, the CDR3 is TGTGCCAGCAGCTTAGCTGGGGGGATCTATAGCAATCAGCCCCAGCATTTT.

V and J are TRBV9 and TRBJ1-2; TRBD1 matches at 9 bases. Trimming removed 2 bases from V and 5 bases from J; junction bases left unmatched: 7. Germline CDR1 is SGDLS and CDR2 is YYNGEE. This CDR3 is 15 amino acids long. CDR3 loop: CASSVFSGQGYGYTF. DNA for the CDR3: TGTGCCAGCAGCGTTTTTTCAGGACAGGGGTATGGCTACACCTTC.

V usage is TRBV9 and J usage is TRBJ2-5, with D perhaps TRBD1 (6 bases). This CDR3 region has 14 residues. Germline V gene data show CDR1 as SGDLS and CDR2 as YYNGEE. V was shortened by 2 bases and J by 2 bases, with 10 bases between the two germline ends. In DNA form, the CDR3 reads TGTGCCAGCAGCGTCATGACAGGACAAGAGACCCAGTACTTC. It specifies CASSVMTGQETQYF.

The chain links TRBV19 to TRBJ2-1, with 13 bases fitting TRBD2. The V and J ends lost 3 bases and 3 bases, in that order; junction bases with no gene match: 5. Per the germline V gene, CDR1 is LNHDA and CDR2 is SQIVND (reference sequence). This CDR3 has 17 residues. The DNA for the CDR3 is TGTGCCAGTAGTATGGGGACTAGCGGGAACCGCTACAATGAGCAGTTCTTC. This sequence encodes CASSMGTSGNRYNEQFF. The full variable domain, in which reference TRBV19 and TRBJ2-1 provide the parts outside the CDR3, is DGGITQSPKYLFRKEGQNVTLSCEQNLNHDAMYWYRQDPGQGLRLIYYSQIVNDFQKGDIAEGYSVSREKKESFPLTVTSAQKNPTAFYLCASSMGTSGNRYNEQFFGPGTRLTVL.

The table lists this clone with many counts. J is TRBJ1-5 and V is TRBV6-2 or TRBV6-3; TRBD1 matches 10 bases. V lost 6 bases to trimming and J lost 7 bases; unmatched junction nucleotides: 6. CDR1 and CDR2 from the germline V gene are MNHEY and SVGEGT. The CDR3 spans 14 residues. The CDR3 DNA reads as TGTGCCAGCAGCCCCAGGACAGGGGGACAGCCCCAGCATTTT. Amino acid sequence: CASSPRTGGQPQHF.

The chain uses TRBV25-1 and TRBJ2-5; D ambiguous. There are 13 residues in the CDR3. The germline gives CDR1 MGHDK, CDR2 SYGVNS. V lost 3 bases and J 6 bases, leaving 11 bases between the germline ends. The CDR3, as DNA: TGTGCCAGCAGTGAGTCGGGTTGGAAGACCCAGTACTTC. It specifies CASSESGWKTQYF.

The chain employs TRBV19 and TRBJ2-7, with TRBD1 matching over 7 bases. The V and J ends lost 10 bases and 3 bases, in that order; junction bases with no gene match: 12. Germline loops: CDR1 LNHDA, CDR2 SQIVND (reference sequence). The CDR3 has 14 residues. CDR3 protein: CATESPGQSYEQYF. CDR3 nucleotides: TGTGCCACGGAGTCCCCGGGACAGAGCTACGAGCAGTACTTC.

This chain joins TRBV9 and TRBJ1-2, with D tentatively TRBD1 (5 bases). Germline V gene sequence: CDR1 SGDLS, CDR2 YYNGEE. The CDR3 is made up of 17 amino acids. Trimming removed 4 bases at V and 8 bases at J, with 27 bases between. CDR3: CASSRDGVVGGRRGYTF. CDR3 DNA sequence: TGTGCCAGCAGCCGTGACGGGGTCGTGGGGGGGAGAAGAGGCTACACCTTC.

V gene TRBV5-8 combines with J gene TRBJ2-7; 8 nucleotides line up with TRBD1. CDR3 length: 15 amino acids. The junction had 6 bases not matched to a gene; V was cut back by 4 bases and J by 0 bases. Germline V gene lookup returns CDR1 SGHTS and CDR2 YDEGEE. The CDR3: CASSTDRGSSYEQYF. The CDR3 DNA reads as TGTGCCAGCAGCACCGACAGGGGAAGCTCCTACGAGCAGTACTTC. Together with reference TRBV5-8 and TRBJ2-7, the CDR3 gives the full variable domain: EAGVTQSPTHLIKTRGQQATLRCSPISGHTSVYWYQQALGLGLQFLLWYDEGEERNRGNFPPRFSGRQFPNYSSELNVNALELEDSALYLCASSTDRGSSYEQYFGPGTRLTVT.

The J gene is TRBJ2-3, the V gene TRBV18; 7 positions agree with TRBD1. CDR1 is KGHSH, CDR2 LQKENI, per germline. The CDR3 covers 16 residues. After removal of 3 bases from V and 7 bases from J, the junction contained 13 bases not matched to a gene. This CDR3 is CASSPQDRTYRNTQYF. The CDR3 bases are TGTGCCAGCTCACCTCAGGACAGGACCTATAGGAATACGCAGTATTTT.

The table lists this clone with a count of one. This chain links TRBV13 with TRBJ1-1, with D perhaps matching TRBD1 (6 bases). Trimming took 5 bases from V and 5 from J, leaving 12 bases between them. CDR3 size: 13 residues. Germline V gene sequence: CDR1 PRHDT, CDR2 FYEKMQ (reference sequence). Here the CDR3 DNA reads TGTGCCAGCAGCCCCGGGGGGCGGACTGAAGCTTTCTTT. Translation: CASSPGGRTEAFF. The variable domain in full, completed from reference TRBV13 and TRBJ1-1, reads AAGVIQSPRHLIKEKRETATLKCYPIPRHDTVYWYQQGPGQDPQFLISFYEKMQSDKGSIPDRFSAQQFSDYHSELNMSSLELGDSALYFCASSPGGRTEAFFGQGTRLTVV.

The chain combines TRBV29-1 with TRBJ2-7; 9 bases are shared with TRBD2. CDR1 and CDR2 from the germline V gene are SQVTM and ANQGSEA. J lost 3 bases, V lost 0 bases, and 9 bases had no gene match. The CDR3 runs to 16 residues. DNA for the CDR3: TGCAGCGTTGAAGATCTTAGCGGGAGTGGAGACTACGAGCAGTACTTC. This sequence encodes CSVEDLSGSGDYEQYF.

This chain links TRBV2 with TRBJ2-1, with D perhaps matching TRBD1 (6 bases). The CDR3 is made up of 13 amino acids. V was clipped by 5 bases and J by 3 bases, with 8 bases between them. Germline lookup yields CDR1 SNHLY and CDR2 FYNNEI. The CDR3 nucleotides read TGTGCCAGCAGTATGGACAGCTACAATGAGCAGTTCTTC. This gives the protein CASSMDSYNEQFF.

The chain is built from TRBV6-5 and TRBJ1-1, with D possibly matching TRBD1 (6 bases). Trimming removed 0 bases at V and 3 bases at J, with 11 bases between. Germline CDR1 is MNHEY and CDR2 is SVGAGI. CDR3 length: 15 amino acids. The CDR3 DNA reads TGTGCCAGCAGTTACTCGAACAGGGCGTACACTGAAGCTTTCTTT. Its translation is CASSYSNRAYTEAFF.

The J gene is TRBJ1-1, the V gene TRBV18; D may be TRBD1 (5 bases). Trimming pared 5 bases from V and 5 bases from J, leaving 18 bases between. The CDR3 consists of 15 residues. CDR1 is KGHSH, CDR2 LQKENI, per germline. The CDR3 bases are TGTGCCAGCTCAACGGCCCTGGGGGGTAGGACTGAAGCTTTCTTT. It codes for CASSTALGGRTEAFF.

The CDR3 is CASSPRGRGPDTQYF. In DNA form, the CDR3 reads TGTGCCAGCTCACCACGGGGTAGGGGGCCAGATACGCAGTATTTT. The chain uses TRBV18 and TRBJ2-3, with 7 bases matching TRBD1. Germline lookup yields CDR1 KGHSH and CDR2 LQKENI. The trim removed 1 base at V and 4 bases at J, leaving 5 bases unmatched. The CDR3 extends over 15 amino acids.

CDR3 bases: TGTGCCAGTATGGGGACTACAGGGTCCTACAATGAGCAGTTCTTC. This translates into CASMGTTGSYNEQFF. V is TRBV19 and J is TRBJ2-1; D is perhaps TRBD2 (7 bases). The CDR3 extends over 15 amino acids. CDR1 and CDR2 from the germline V gene are LNHDA and SQIVND (reference sequence). The V end lost 7 bases, the J end lost 1 base, and 14 bases lay between the germline ends.